A single TCR beta chain is shown here with its context. The target antigen is unknown. This specimen belongs to a study of identifying expanded T cells in peripheral blood. General study results and limits: Differentially abundant clones: roughly 1.2 between replicates, about 16 at 2 to 3 weeks, 19 at four. Clone count variance between approximately two-week samples rose with total template count.

Germline V gene sequence: CDR1 MNHEY, CDR2 SMNVEV (reference sequence). Trimming took off 8 bases at V and 2 bases at J, with 14 bases between the two ends. This CDR3 spans 14 amino acids. No infections or other immune events were documented during collection. The table came from immunoSEQ multiplex PCR; TCRdb's copy has only in-frame clones and leaves some out. The data contain more than 55,000 clones, about 89% of them seen just once; the ten biggest clones take up just over 4.5%. This clonotype was sampled from a person aged 18-69 years in good health. What was sequenced was blood. V and J are TRBV27 and TRBJ2-3; D might be TRBD1 (7 bases). DNA for the CDR3: TGTGCCAGCCGTCAGGGGGGCTACACAGATACGCAGTATTTT. Translating it yields CASRQGGYTDTQYF.